The present entry profiles one T cell receptor (beta chain) with its context. Its antigen is not known. The sample originates from a study of molecular identifiers for immune sequencing clone quantification. The study's findings and limits: The sizes of highly expanded clones could be underestimated when identical TCR molecules share a barcode. Clonotypes surpassing 20 RNA copies contained over 99% of effector molecules, versus under 1% in naive cells.

Methods described previously were used for bulk TCR libraries, and listed TCR primers were applied. TCRdb reprocessed the PCR reads via MiXCR and lists one record per CDR3 protein. This repertoire shows 490,000 or so distinct CDR3 sequences, about a fifth found once; its top ten account for about 0.78%. CDR1 and CDR2 from the germline V gene are SGHVS and FQNEAQ. This CDR3 has 13 residues. The V and J ends lost 8 bases and 3 bases respectively, with 14 bases between them. The sequencing sample was made of naive CD8+ T cells from blood, with Jurkat cell RNA spiked in. The subset was: FACS-sorted CD8+CD4-CCR7+CD45RA+ naive T cells. This clonotype was sampled from a human donor in good health. Some libraries in this study had Jurkat cell RNA spiked in. The rearrangement joins TRBV7-8 to TRBJ2-7, with D uncertain. The CDR3, as DNA: TGTGCCAGCTCCCGTGGAATGTTCTACGAGCAGTACTTC. Protein product: CASSRGMFYEQYF. The full variable domain, completed using reference TRBV7-8 and TRBJ2-7, is GAGVSQSPRYKVAKRGQDVALRCDPISGHVSLFWYQQALGQGPEFLTYFQNEAQLDKSGLPSDRFFAERPEGSVSTLKIQRTQQEDSAVYLCASSRGMFYEQYFGPGTRLTVT.